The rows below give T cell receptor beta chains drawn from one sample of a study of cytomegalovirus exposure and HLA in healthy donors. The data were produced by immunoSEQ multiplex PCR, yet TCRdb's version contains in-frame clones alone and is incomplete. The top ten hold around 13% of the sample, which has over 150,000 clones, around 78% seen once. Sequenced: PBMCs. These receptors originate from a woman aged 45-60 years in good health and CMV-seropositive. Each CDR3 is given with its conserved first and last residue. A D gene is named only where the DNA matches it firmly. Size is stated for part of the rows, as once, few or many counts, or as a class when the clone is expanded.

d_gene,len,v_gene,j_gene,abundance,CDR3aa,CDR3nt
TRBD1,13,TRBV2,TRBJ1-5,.,CASSSTGGQPQHF,TGTGCCAGCAGTTCTACAGGGGGACAGCCCCAGCATTTT
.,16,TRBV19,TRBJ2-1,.,CASSIDKLRNPHEQFF,TGTGCCAGTAGTATAGATAAACTTCGCAACCCACATGAGCAGTTCTTC
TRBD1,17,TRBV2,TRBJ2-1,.,CASSFLGQGASYNEQFF,TGTGCCAGCAGTTTCCTCGGACAGGGGGCGTCCTACAATGAGCAGTTCTTC
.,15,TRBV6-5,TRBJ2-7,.,CASSTRRGATYEQYF,TGTGCCAGCAGCACCCGTAGGGGCGCGACCTACGAGCAGTACTTC
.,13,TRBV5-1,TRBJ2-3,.,CASQRGNSDTQYF,TGCGCCAGCCAGAGGGGGAATTCAGATACGCAGTATTTT
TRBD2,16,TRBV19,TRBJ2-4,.,CASSAGGGPPKNIQYF,TGTGCCAGTAGTGCCGGGGGGGGGCCTCCCAAAAACATTCAGTACTTC
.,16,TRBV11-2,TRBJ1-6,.,CASSLAPDTFNSPLHF,TGTGCCAGCAGCTTAGCCCCCGACACTTTTAATTCACCCCTCCACTTT
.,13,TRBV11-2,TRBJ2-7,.,CASSLAQKYEQYF,TGTGCCAGCAGCTTAGCACAGAAATACGAGCAGTACTTC
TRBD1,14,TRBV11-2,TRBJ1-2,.,CASSLSGQGNGYTF,TGTGCCAGCAGCTTATCAGGACAGGGGAATGGCTACACCTTC
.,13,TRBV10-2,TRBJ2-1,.,CASSDTLASEQFF,TGCGCCAGCAGTGACACGCTAGCGTCTGAGCAGTTCTTC
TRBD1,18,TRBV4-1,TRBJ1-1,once,CASSQGWGDSHEHWRAFF,TGCGCCAGCAGCCAAGGGTGGGGGGACAGCCATGAACACTGGAGGGCTTTCTTT
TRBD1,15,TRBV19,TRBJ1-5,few,CASSTNRGNNQPQHF,TGTGCCAGTAGCACGAACAGGGGTAACAATCAGCCCCAGCATTTT
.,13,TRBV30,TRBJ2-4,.,CAWSVAGENIQYF,TGTGCCTGGAGTGTGGCAGGGGAAAACATTCAGTACTTC
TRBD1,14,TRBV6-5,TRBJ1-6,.,CASSSQGAHSPLHF,TGTGCCAGCAGTTCTCAGGGGGCGCATTCACCCCTCCACTTT
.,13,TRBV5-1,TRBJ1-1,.,CASSQTSNTEAFF,TGCGCCAGCAGCCAGACATCGAACACTGAAGCTTTCTTT
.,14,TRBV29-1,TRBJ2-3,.,CSVDRQLSTDTQYF,TGCAGCGTCGACAGGCAGCTCAGCACAGATACGCAGTATTTT
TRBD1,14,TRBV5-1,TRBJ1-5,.,CASSLGQGVQPQHF,TGCGCCAGCAGCTTGGGACAGGGGGTGCAGCCCCAGCATTTT
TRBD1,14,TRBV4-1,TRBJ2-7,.,CASSRGTGTYEQYF,TGCGCCAGCAGCCGTGGGACAGGGACCTACGAGCAGTACTTC
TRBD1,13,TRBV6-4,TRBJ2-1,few,CASSDGDSNEQFF,TGTGCCAGCAGTGATGGGGACAGCAATGAGCAGTTCTTC
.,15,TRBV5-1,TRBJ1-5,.,CASSPAGQGEQPQHF,TGCGCCAGCAGCCCGGCGGGGCAGGGAGAGCAGCCCCAGCATTTT
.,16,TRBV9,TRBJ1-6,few,CASSETAGRNNSPLHF,TGTGCCAGCAGCGAGACCGCAGGAAGAAATAATTCACCCCTCCACTTT
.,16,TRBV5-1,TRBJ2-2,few,CASSREGVVGTGELFF,TGCGCCAGCAGCCGCGAAGGGGTAGTGGGCACCGGGGAGCTGTTTTTT
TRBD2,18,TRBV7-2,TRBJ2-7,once,CASSLKAVSGGQSYEQYF,TGTGCCAGCAGCTTAAAGGCGGTGAGCGGGGGGCAGTCCTACGAGCAGTACTTC
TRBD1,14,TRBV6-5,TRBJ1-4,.,CASSDRVFNEKLFF,TGTGCCAGCAGCGACAGGGTTTTTAATGAAAAACTGTTTTTT
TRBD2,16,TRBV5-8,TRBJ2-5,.,CASSIRSGGAQETQYF,TGTGCCAGCAGCATACGTAGCGGGGGGGCCCAAGAGACCCAGTACTTC
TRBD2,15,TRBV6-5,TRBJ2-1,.,CASSYSASGDNEQFF,TGTGCCAGCAGTTATTCGGCTAGCGGGGACAATGAGCAGTTCTTC
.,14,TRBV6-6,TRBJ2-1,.,CASTHRGLENEQFF,TGTGCCAGCACCCACAGGGGACTAGAGAATGAGCAGTTCTTC
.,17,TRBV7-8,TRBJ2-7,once,CASSLLINLAVSYEQYF,TGTGCCAGCAGCTTATTAATTAATTTGGCGGTCTCGTACGAGCAGTACTTC
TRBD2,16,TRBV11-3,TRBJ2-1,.,CASSRTTAGGPREQFF,TGTGCCAGCAGCAGAACAACAGCGGGGGGGCCCCGGGAGCAGTTCTTC
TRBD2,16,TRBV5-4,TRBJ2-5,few,CASSLGYGTRRETQYF,TGTGCCAGCAGCTTGGGGTACGGGACTAGACGGGAGACCCAGTACTTC
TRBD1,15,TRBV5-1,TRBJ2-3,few,CASSQTGVPTDTQYF,TGCGCCAGCAGCCAGACAGGGGTTCCCACAGATACGCAGTATTTT
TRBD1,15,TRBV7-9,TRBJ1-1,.,CASSPRLTGDTEAFF,TGTGCCAGCAGCCCGCGATTGACAGGGGACACTGAAGCTTTCTTT
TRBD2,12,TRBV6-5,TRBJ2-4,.,CASSLPGGGQYF,TGTGCCAGCAGTCTACCCGGGGGGGGTCAGTACTTC
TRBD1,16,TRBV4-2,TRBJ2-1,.,CASSQDVRQGWNEQFF,TGTGCCAGCAGCCAAGATGTGAGACAGGGGTGGAATGAGCAGTTCTTC
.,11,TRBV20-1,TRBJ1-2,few,CSAVDNYGYTF,TGCAGTGCTGTAGATAACTATGGCTACACCTTC
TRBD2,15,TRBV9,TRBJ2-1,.,CASSSSGGSYNEQFF,TGTGCCAGCAGCAGCAGCGGGGGCTCCTACAATGAGCAGTTCTTC
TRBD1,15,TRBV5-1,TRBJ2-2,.,CASSFGQANTGELFF,TGCGCCAGCAGCTTCGGACAGGCGAACACCGGGGAGCTGTTTTTT
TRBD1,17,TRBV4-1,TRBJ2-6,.,CASNVQGGSSGANVLTF,TGCGCCAGCAACGTACAGGGGGGAAGCTCTGGGGCCAACGTCCTGACTTTC
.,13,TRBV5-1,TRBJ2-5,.,CASSLVLEETQYF,TGCGCCAGCAGCTTGGTGTTAGAAGAGACCCAGTACTTC
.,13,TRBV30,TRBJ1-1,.,CAWSVEGDTEAFF,TGTGCCTGGAGTGTGGAGGGAGACACTGAAGCTTTCTTT
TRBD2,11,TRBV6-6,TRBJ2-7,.,CASSGGSEPYF,TGTGCCAGCAGTGGCGGGAGTGAACCGTACTTC
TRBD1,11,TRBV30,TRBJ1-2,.,CACRDSYGYTF,TGTGCCTGTAGGGACAGCTATGGCTACACCTTC
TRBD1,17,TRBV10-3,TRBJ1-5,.,CAISDPSGGEQTQPQHF,TGTGCCATCAGTGACCCTTCAGGGGGCGAACAAACCCAGCCCCAGCATTTT
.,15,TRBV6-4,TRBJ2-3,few,CASSDEPGGTDTQYF,TGTGCCAGCAGTGACGAGCCAGGGGGCACAGATACGCAGTATTTT
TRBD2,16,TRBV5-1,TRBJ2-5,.,CASSVGSGLARETQYF,TGCGCCAGCAGCGTTGGTTCGGGACTAGCTCGGGAGACCCAGTACTTC
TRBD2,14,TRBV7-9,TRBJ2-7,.,CASTQGGGSYEQYF,TGTGCCAGCACCCAGGGCGGGGGTTCCTACGAGCAGTACTTC
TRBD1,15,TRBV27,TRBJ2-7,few,CASRRTQGASYEQYF,TGTGCCAGCAGGCGTACACAGGGGGCCTCCTACGAGCAGTACTTC
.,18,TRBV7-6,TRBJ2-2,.,CASSLDTTGPTNTGELFF,TGTGCCAGCAGCTTAGACACGACAGGACCGACGAACACCGGGGAGCTGTTTTTT